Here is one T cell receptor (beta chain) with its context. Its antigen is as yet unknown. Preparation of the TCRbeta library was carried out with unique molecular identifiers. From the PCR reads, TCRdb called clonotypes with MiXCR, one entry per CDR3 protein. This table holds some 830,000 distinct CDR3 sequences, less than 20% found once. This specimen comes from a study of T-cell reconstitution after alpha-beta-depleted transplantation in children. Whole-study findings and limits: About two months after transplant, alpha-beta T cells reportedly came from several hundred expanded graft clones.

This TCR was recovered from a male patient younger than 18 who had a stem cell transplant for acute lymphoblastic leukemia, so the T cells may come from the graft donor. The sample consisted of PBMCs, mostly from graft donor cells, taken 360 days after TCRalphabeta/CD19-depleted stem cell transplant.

CDR3 bases: TGTGCCAGCAGCGTAGGGACCGGGGGGGCCTTAAAGACCCAGTACTTC. This gives the protein CASSVGTGGALKTQYF. The chain uses TRBV9 and TRBJ2-5, with TRBD2 matching 8 bases. The V gene's germline CDR1 is SGDLS and CDR2 YYNGEE. The CDR3 consists of 16 residues. V gave up 0 bases and J gave up 6 bases; unmatched junction bases: 10.